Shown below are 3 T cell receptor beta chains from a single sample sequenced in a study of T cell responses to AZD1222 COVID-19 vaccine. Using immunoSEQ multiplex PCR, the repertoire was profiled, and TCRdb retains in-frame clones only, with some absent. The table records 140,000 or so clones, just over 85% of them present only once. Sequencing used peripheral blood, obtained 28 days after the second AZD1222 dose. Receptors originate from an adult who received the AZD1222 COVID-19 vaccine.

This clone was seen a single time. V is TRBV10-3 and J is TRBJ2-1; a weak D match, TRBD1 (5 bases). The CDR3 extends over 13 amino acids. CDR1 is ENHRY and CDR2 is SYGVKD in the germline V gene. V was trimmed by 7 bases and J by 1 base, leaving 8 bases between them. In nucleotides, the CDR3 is TGTGCCATCAAAGGGGCGTCCTACAATGAGCAGTTCTTC. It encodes CAIKGASYNEQFF.

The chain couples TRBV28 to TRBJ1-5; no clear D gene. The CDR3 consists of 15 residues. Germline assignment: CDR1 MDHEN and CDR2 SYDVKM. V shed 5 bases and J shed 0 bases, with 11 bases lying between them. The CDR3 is CASSRSFDSNQPQHF. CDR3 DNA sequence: TGTGCCAGCAGTCGAAGTTTCGATAGCAATCAGCCCCAGCATTTT.

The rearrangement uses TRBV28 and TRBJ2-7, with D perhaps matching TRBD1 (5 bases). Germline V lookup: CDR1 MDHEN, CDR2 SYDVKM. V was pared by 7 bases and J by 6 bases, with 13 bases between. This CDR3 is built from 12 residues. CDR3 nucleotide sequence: TGTGCCAGCACGGGCAGGGAAGGCGAGCAGTACTTC. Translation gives CASTGREGEQYF. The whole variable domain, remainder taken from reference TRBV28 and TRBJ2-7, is DVKVTQSSRYLVKRTGEKVFLECVQDMDHENMFWYRQDPGLGLRLIYFSYDVKMKEKGDIPEGYSVSREKKERFSLILESASTNQTSMYLCASTGREGEQYFGPGTRLTVT.